This TCR beta chain was retrieved from a study of post-analysis software for immune sequencing data (dated by TCRdb to between 2014 and 2017). Background on the whole study: The recorded disease courses included relapsing-remitting, secondary progressive and progressive-relapsing multiple sclerosis, and some patients had no subtype annotation. A subset of samples was prepared in parallel using single-end sample barcoding, then pooled and co-amplified after Illumina adapter ligation. The patient repertoires were set against 10 to 11 previously published healthy control repertoires from donors whose ages ranged from roughly 6 to 26 years.

This clonotype was seen only a few times. The antigen it binds to is not known. Base qualities are not recorded, but no much larger clone differs from it by a single base. TCR beta repertoires were profiled from peripheral blood of roughly 13 young patients with multiple sclerosis to demonstrate the VDJtools post-analysis software. The multiple sclerosis patients were children and adolescents between roughly 6 and 17 years of age. According to the germline V gene (reference sequence), CDR1 reads SGHKS and CDR2 reads YYEKEE. Measured from the cysteine to the phenylalanine, the CDR3 is 13 residues long. The read is trimmed to its CDR3 DNA, 39 bases read in frame from base 1. V loses 4 bases of germline sequence and J loses 3 bases, and the interval between the two ends is 11 bases. Findings and caveats that apply to the study as a whole: The control group was slightly older than the multiple sclerosis patient group. Direct clustering with F measure revealed strong co-clustering of samples prepared in the same batch, which led to a batch-effect correction. Compared with controls, multiple sclerosis patients had significantly lower normalized Chao1 diversity, a finding suggesting substantial peripheral T-cell clonal expansion. Patients showed significantly higher frequencies than controls for five TRBV segments, among them TRBV5-6, TRBV5-1 and TRBV20-1.

Library prep was done by PCR. Sequencing took place on an Illumina HiSeq 2500. Unique molecular identifiers were incorporated into TCR beta cDNA libraries to reduce PCR and sequencing biases. Per 1 to 10 million input T cells, roughly 0.5 million cDNA molecules were obtained, such that each molecule approximated one T cell. The same protocol used for the earlier healthy control dataset was applied to prepare and sequence the patient libraries. Samples belonging to the same batch were prepared together, multiplexed and sequenced on a shared HiSeq lane. The published analysis was carried out like this. MIGEC was used to process the raw barcoded reads, and molecular identifier groups with only a single read were discarded before consensus assembly and CDR3 extraction. VDJtools was used for post-analysis of the clonotype tables, and diversity was normalized by down-sampling every dataset to the size of the smallest sample. Repertoire overlap clustering matched CDR3 amino acid but not nucleotide sequences to correct batch-related cross-sample contamination. Through fastp at Q25 and MiXCR, TCRdb rebuilt clones from the public reads, retaining in-frame beta chains. When rows share a CDR3 protein, they turn into one entry using the most common DNA and genes. The V and J calls come from TCRdb's annotation, not from the publication. Recorded for this sample are approximately 360,000 distinct CDR3 sequences; around 33% of them occurred a single time. The ten top clones hold around 15% of the sample.

Recombination linked TRBV5-5 to TRBJ2-7, with the D segment identity uncertain. The source material was blood. The origin of this receptor is a girl between 10 and 17 years old with multiple sclerosis. For the CDR3, the sequence is CASSKGQVYEQYF. The DNA sequence is given as TGTGCCAGCAGCAAGGGCCAGGTCTACGAGCAGTACTTC.